This TCR beta chain comes out of a study of blood T cells in healthy people across ages. Study observations and caveats: Age advanced and TCR beta diversity per million T cells fell, roughly linearly. Estimates of total diversity, which came from one million sequenced T cells, were considered to be underestimates. Whereas aged donors had fewer naive CD4+ cells, long-lived donors had more of them and higher diversity.

At least ten counts were recorded for this clonotype. Its antigen is unknown. Trimming took off 3 bases at V and 2 bases at J, with 8 bases between the two ends. CDR3 length equals 12 residues. Per the germline V gene, CDR1 is SQVTM and CDR2 is ANQGSEA. With a J-beta primer mix and a sample-barcoded 5' primer, a second PCR ran 7 to 11 cycles. One entry per CDR3 protein, called by TCRdb with MiXCR from the 5' RACE reads. This repertoire shows about a million distinct CDR3 sequences, around two fifths found once; its top ten account for over 10%. Each donor was a healthy Caucasian individual from Russia, aged about 6 to 95.

Sequences were obtained from blood. This chain connects TRBV29-1 to TRBJ2-7, with a weak D call TRBD1 (6 bases). This sequence was found in a young man in good health. In DNA form, the CDR3 reads TGCAGCGTTGATCAGGGGCCCTACGAGCAGTACTTC. This gives the protein CSVDQGPYEQYF.